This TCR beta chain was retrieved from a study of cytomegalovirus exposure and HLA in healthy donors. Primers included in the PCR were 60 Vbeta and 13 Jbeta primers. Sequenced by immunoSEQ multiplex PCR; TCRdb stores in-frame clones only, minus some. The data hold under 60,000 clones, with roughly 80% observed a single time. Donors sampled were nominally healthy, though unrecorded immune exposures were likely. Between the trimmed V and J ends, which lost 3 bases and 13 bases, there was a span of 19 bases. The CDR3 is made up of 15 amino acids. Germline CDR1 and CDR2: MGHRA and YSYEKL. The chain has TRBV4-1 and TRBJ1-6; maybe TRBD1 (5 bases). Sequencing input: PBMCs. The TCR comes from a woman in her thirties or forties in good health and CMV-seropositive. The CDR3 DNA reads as TGCGCCAGCAGCCATCGCGGGGCACGTGAAGGGCCCCTCCACTTT. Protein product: CASSHRGAREGPLHF.